This T cell receptor beta chain was identified during a study of blood T cell repertoires in COVID-19. CDR1 is SGHNT and CDR2 is YENEEA in the germline V gene. V trimming: 5 bases; J trimming: 9 bases; junction bases outside the gene matches: 5. CDR3 length: 12 residues. Clones were read by immunoSEQ multiplex PCR, and TCRdb kept only the in-frame ones, dropping some. The repertoire holds 95,000 to 100,000 clones, with 90% to 95% as singletons. The genes are TRBV11-3 and TRBJ1-1; TRBD1 agrees at 8 bases. Sample: peripheral blood. This TCR was recovered from a man in his fifties with acute or convalescent COVID-19. The CDR3 region has the DNA TGTGCCAGCAGCCTAGCAGGGGGCAAAGCTTTCTTT. Translating gives CASSLAGGKAFF.